The sequence of this TCR beta chain was determined in a study of blood T cell repertoires in COVID-19. Sequencing was performed with immunoSEQ multiplex PCR; in TCRdb, only in-frame clones are kept and a portion is missing. The sample has 220,000 or so clones; almost 90% are singletons. There are 13 residues in the CDR3. Germline V gene data show CDR1 as MNHEY and CDR2 as SMNVEV (reference sequence). V lost 11 bases, J lost 0 bases, and 5 bases stayed unmatched. Cohort assignment relied on participant-reported clinical history. The sample comprised PBMCs or T cells enriched from blood (not recorded which). The V gene is TRBV27, the J gene TRBJ1-2, with 8 bases aligning to TRBD1. The receptor's source is a man younger than 45 who had been exposed to COVID-19. CDR3 in amino acids: CASGTGPNYGYTF. The CDR3 DNA follows: TGTGCCTCGGGGACAGGCCCTAACTATGGCTACACCTTC.